This is a list of T cell receptor beta chains from one sample in a study of vaccination and CD4 T cells after COVID-19. Using its own MiXCR run on the PCR reads, TCRdb lists one record per CDR3 protein. The sample carries approximately 15,000 distinct CDR3 sequences, 48% recorded once. Antigen specificity for these receptors is unknown. Sequenced material: CD4+ T cells from blood, cultured in vitro, taken before SARS-CoV-2 vaccination. The receptors here all came from a human donor who had recovered from COVID-19. The CDR3 runs from the conserved cysteine through the conserved F or W. The D gene is left open where the match is weak. Rows may omit the clone size; those that give it use once, few, many or a size class.

d_gene	abundance	v_gene	j_gene	CDR3aa	CDR3nt
TRBD2	few	TRBV27	TRBJ2-1	CARLGGGSSYNEQFF	TGTGCCAGGCTCGGCGGGGGGAGCTCCTACAATGAGCAGTTCTTC
NA	NA	TRBV20-1	TRBJ2-1	CSARDYGVPSYNEQFF	TGCAGTGCTAGAGACTATGGGGTCCCCTCCTACAATGAGCAGTTCTTC
TRBD1	NA	TRBV3-1	TRBJ1-1	CASSQMGDSEAFF	TGTGCCAGCAGCCAAATGGGGGACAGTGAAGCTTTCTTT
NA	once	TRBV28	TRBJ2-5	CASTPRDETQYF	TGTGCCAGCACGCCGAGGGACGAGACCCAGTACTTC
NA	NA	TRBV20-1	TRBJ2-3	CSASKGLEDTQYF	TGCAGTGCTAGTAAAGGGCTCGAGGATACGCAGTATTTT
NA	few	TRBV4-3	TRBJ2-3	CASSQETPAITDTQYF	TGCGCCAGCAGCCAAGAGACACCCGCGATCACAGATACGCAGTATTTT
TRBD1	NA	TRBV7-8	TRBJ2-2	CASSPNRDSELFF	TGTGCCAGCAGCCCCAACCGGGACAGCGAACTGTTTTTT
NA	NA	TRBV7-3	TRBJ2-3	CASSLNLAETTDTQYF	TGTGCCAGCAGCTTAAATTTAGCGGAAACCACAGATACGCAGTATTTT
NA	NA	TRBV28	TRBJ2-7	CASSIPGYEQYF	TGTGCCAGCAGTATCCCAGGTTACGAGCAGTACTTC
NA	NA	TRBV5-8	TRBJ1-5	CASSSRKQPQHF	TGTGCCAGCAGCTCCAGAAAACAGCCCCAGCATTTT
TRBD2	NA	TRBV20-1	TRBJ2-2	CSAPSSGSYTGELFF	TGCAGTGCTCCCTCTAGCGGGAGTTACACCGGGGAGCTGTTTTTT
TRBD1	once	TRBV19	TRBJ2-5	CASSTDRQETQYF	TGTGCCAGTAGTACGGACAGGCAAGAGACCCAGTACTTC
TRBD2	few	TRBV6-5	TRBJ2-3	CASSSTSGRLDTQYF	TGTGCCAGCAGTTCGACTAGCGGGAGGTTAGATACGCAGTATTTT
NA	NA	TRBV19	TRBJ2-7	CASSPGFRSYEQYF	TGTGCCAGTAGCCCTGGCTTCCGCTCCTACGAGCAGTACTTC
TRBD2	NA	TRBV20-1	TRBJ2-1	CSATGWFGGRYNEQFF	TGCAGTGCTACGGGCTGGTTCGGCGGGAGGTACAATGAGCAGTTCTTC
NA	NA	TRBV6-1	TRBJ1-5	CASSRVYSNQPQHF	TGTGCCAGCAGTAGGGTCTATAGCAATCAGCCCCAGCATTTT
NA	NA	TRBV20-1	TRBJ2-7	CSATLREQYF	TGCAGTGCTACTCTTCGGGAGCAGTACTTC
NA	few	TRBV19	TRBJ2-5	CASSTGRLETQYF	TGTGCCAGTTCGACAGGGAGGTTGGAGACCCAGTACTTC
NA	NA	TRBV7-2	TRBJ1-1	CASSKRGNTEAFF	TGTGCCAGCAGTAAACGGGGGAACACTGAAGCTTTCTTT
TRBD1	few	TRBV20-1	TRBJ1-2	CSARRGQDGYTF	TGCAGTGCTAGACGCGGACAGGATGGCTACACCTTC
TRBD2	NA	TRBV20-1	TRBJ2-3	CSATLADVSTDTQYF	TGCAGTGCCACACTAGCGGATGTTAGCACAGATACGCAGTATTTT
NA	few	TRBV4-3	TRBJ2-5	CASSPRVRGETQYF	TGCGCCAGCAGCCCGCGTGTGAGGGGAGAGACCCAGTACTTC
TRBD2	NA	TRBV24-1	TRBJ2-1	CATSARLPGTSINEQFF	TGTGCCACCAGTGCCAGACTCCCCGGGACTAGTATCAATGAGCAGTTCTTC
NA	NA	TRBV4-3	TRBJ1-5	CASSQDHSSNQPQHF	TGCGCCAGCAGCCAAGATCACTCCAGCAATCAGCCCCAGCATTTT
NA	few	TRBV7-8	TRBJ1-2	CASSSLSVPNGYTF	TGTGCCAGCAGCTCGCTGTCAGTGCCCAATGGCTACACCTTC
NA	NA	TRBV29-1	TRBJ1-1	CSGTRPGTSTEAFF	TGCAGCGGGACCCGACCCGGGACATCTACTGAAGCTTTCTTT
TRBD1	NA	TRBV19	TRBJ1-1	CASGTAMNTEAFF	TGTGCCAGTGGGACAGCCATGAACACTGAAGCTTTCTTT
TRBD2	few	TRBV20-1	TRBJ2-3	CSARDLYSGSPDTQYF	TGCAGTGCTAGAGATCTGTATAGCGGGAGCCCAGATACGCAGTATTTT
NA	NA	TRBV28	TRBJ1-2	CASSSGGAGYTF	TGTGCCAGCAGTTCGGGGGGGGCTGGCTACACCTTC
NA	NA	TRBV6-1	TRBJ1-2	CASSTTTGGYGYTF	TGTGCCAGCAGTACTACTACAGGCGGCTATGGCTACACCTTC
NA	NA	TRBV7-9	TRBJ2-5	CASRGKETQYF	TGTGCCAGCAGGGGGAAAGAGACCCAGTACTTC
TRBD1	NA	TRBV18	TRBJ2-3	CASSPDRADTQYF	TGTGCCAGCTCGCCCGACAGGGCAGATACGCAGTATTTT
NA	NA	TRBV18	TRBJ2-1	CASSPPDSFNEQFF	TGTGCCAGCTCACCACCGGACTCCTTCAATGAGCAGTTCTTC
TRBD1	NA	TRBV19	TRBJ2-7	CASRSRDRGNEQYF	TGTGCCAGTAGGAGCCGGGACAGGGGCAACGAGCAGTACTTC
NA	NA	TRBV20-1	TRBJ1-2	CSARDVGEDYGYTF	TGCAGTGCTAGAGATGTAGGCGAGGACTATGGCTACACCTTC
TRBD2	few	TRBV7-3	TRBJ2-3	CASSPLAYSTDTQYF	TGTGCCAGCAGCCCACTAGCGTATAGCACAGATACGCAGTATTTT
NA	NA	TRBV6-1	TRBJ1-5	CASSFGTFRIADQPQHF	TGTGCCAGCAGCTTTGGTACCTTCCGGATCGCAGATCAGCCCCAGCATTTT
NA	NA	TRBV28	TRBJ1-5	CATGRAQHF	TGTGCCACCGGTAGGGCCCAGCATTTT
NA	few	TRBV3-1	TRBJ1-1	CASSQGLNRRNTEAFF	TGTGCCAGCAGCCAAGGTCTTAACAGGAGGAACACTGAAGCTTTCTTT
NA	NA	TRBV6-2/TRBV6-3	TRBJ1-3	CASLNSGNTIYF	TGTGCCAGCCTAAACTCTGGAAACACCATATATTTT
NA	few	TRBV3-1	TRBJ1-1	CASSQGASTEAFF	TGTGCCAGCAGCCAGGGGGCGAGCACTGAAGCTTTCTTT
NA	NA	TRBV11-1	TRBJ2-5	CASSQETTGWKTQYF	TGTGCCAGCAGCCAAGAAACGACCGGGTGGAAGACCCAGTACTTC
NA	few	TRBV6-1	TRBJ1-2	CASTKRHLLELINYGYTF	TGTGCCAGCACCAAGAGACACCTACTGGAACTCATTAACTATGGCTACACCTTC
NA	NA	TRBV20-1	TRBJ1-2	CSASSESYGYIF	TGCAGTGCCAGCAGTGAAAGCTATGGCTACATCTTC
NA	few	TRBV20-1	TRBJ1-6	CSARDGQGLSPLHF	TGCAGTGCTAGAGATGGGCAGGGACTTTCACCCCTCCACTTT
TRBD2	NA	TRBV10-3	TRBJ2-1	CAISAGGTGLAGLDEQFF	TGTGCCATCAGTGCGGGAGGGACCGGACTAGCGGGACTCGATGAGCAGTTCTTC
TRBD1	few	TRBV4-1	TRBJ1-2	CASSQDLRTGGVWNYGYTF	TGCGCCAGCAGCCAAGATTTGAGGACAGGGGGCGTATGGAACTATGGCTACACCTTC
TRBD1	few	TRBV6-5	TRBJ1-1	CASSSGRQGNTEAFF	TGTGCCAGCAGTTCCGGAAGACAGGGGAACACTGAAGCTTTCTTT
TRBD2	few	TRBV6-1	TRBJ2-1	CASSEWTSIHNEQFF	TGTGCCAGCAGTGAGTGGACTAGTATCCACAATGAGCAGTTCTTC
NA	few	TRBV6-1	TRBJ1-2	CASFVGLYGYTF	TGTGCCAGCTTCGTGGGGCTTTATGGCTACACCTTC